These 15 T cell receptor beta chains came from one sample sequenced in a study of T cell responses to AZD1222 COVID-19 vaccine. Method: immunoSEQ multiplex PCR; TCRdb's copy keeps in-frame clones and lacks some. The table includes 140,000 to 150,000 clones, about 92% detected once. The input for sequencing was peripheral blood, taken on day 0 of AZD1222 vaccination. The receptors were sampled from an adult in good health.

The chain joins TRBV28 to TRBJ2-3; 7 bases align to TRBD2. Germline CDR1 and CDR2: MDHEN and SYDVKM. The CDR3 loop spans 16 amino acids. V lost 3 bases and J lost 2; bases outside the gene matches: 8. As DNA, the CDR3 is TGTGCCAGCAGTTTTTGGGGGGGAACAGACACAGATACGCAGTATTTT. Translation gives CASSFWGGTDTDTQYF.

The gene calls are TRBV5-4 and TRBJ1-3; 7 nucleotides align to TRBD1. J lost 0 bases, V lost 4 bases, and 1 base had no gene match. CDR3 size: 14 residues. Per germline, CDR1 SGHNT and CDR2 YYREEE (reference sequence). CDR3 nucleotide sequence: TGTGCCAGCAGCCGACAGGGCTCTGGAAACACCATATATTTT. It yields the protein CASSRQGSGNTIYF.

V usage is TRBV29-1 and J usage is TRBJ2-1; possibly TRBD1 for D (7 bases). CDR1 and CDR2 (germline): SQVTM, ANQGSEA. The CDR3 runs to 16 residues. V was shortened by 6 bases and J by 0 bases, with 18 bases between the two germline ends. CDR3 nucleotide sequence: TGCAGCGTCGATGGGGGGACAGAAAGCTCCTACAATGAGCAGTTCTTC. Translating it yields CSVDGGTESSYNEQFF.

The rearrangement links TRBV19 to TRBJ1-4; 7 positions agree with TRBD1. The V segment lost 6 bases and the J segment 8 bases; nucleotides outside the gene matches: 6. The CDR3 contains 13 residues. Per germline, CDR1 LNHDA and CDR2 SQIVND (reference sequence). The CDR3 region is CASRKGAREKLFF. The CDR3 DNA is TGTGCCAGTAGGAAGGGGGCGCGAGAAAAACTGTTTTTT.

The chain employs TRBV4-1 and TRBJ2-7; D may be TRBD2 (6 bases). The CDR3 spans 14 residues. Germline V gene lookup returns CDR1 MGHRA and CDR2 YSYEKL. The germline V and J ends were trimmed by 0 bases and 3 bases, with 9 bases remaining between them. DNA of the CDR3: TGCGCCAGCAGCCAAGATCGGGGGTTCTACGAGCAGTACTTC. This sequence encodes CASSQDRGFYEQYF.

This clone was detected once. The chain joins TRBV9 to TRBJ1-1; D might be TRBD1 (5 bases). Trimming removed 5 bases from V and 1 base from J, with 12 bases in between. Looked up from germline, CDR1 is SGDLS and CDR2 is YYNGEE. The CDR3 spans 14 residues. CDR3 in DNA: TGTGCCAGCAGTGCCGCAGGGAGGAACACTGAAGCTTTCTTT. It is translated as CASSAAGRNTEAFF.

CDR3 sequence reads: CASRTTGFNTDTQYF. DNA for the CDR3: TGTGCCAGCAGGACGACCGGCTTCAACACAGATACGCAGTATTTT. The rearrangement uses TRBV11-3 and TRBJ2-3; D not resolved. Trimming shortened V by 6 bases and J by 2 bases, and 15 bases separated the two germline ends. Germline-derived CDR1 and CDR2 are SGHNT and YENEEA. CDR3 length equals 15 residues.

CDR3 protein: CASSEGLASYNEQFF. As DNA, the CDR3 is TGTGCCAGCAGTGAAGGTCTAGCCTCCTACAATGAGCAGTTCTTC. This sequence joins TRBV6-1 and TRBJ2-1, with D perhaps TRBD2 (5 bases). The V and J ends lost 1 base and 0 bases respectively, with 7 bases between them. CDR3 size: 15 residues. CDR1 and CDR2 (germline): MNHNS, SASEGT.

V and J are TRBV19 and TRBJ2-4; 8 positions agree with TRBD1. The CDR3 length is 15 residues. V trimming: 3 bases; J trimming: 0 bases; junction bases outside the gene matches: 1. Germline assignment: CDR1 LNHDA and CDR2 SQIVND (reference sequence). This CDR3 reads CASSIDRGAKNIQYF. CDR3 DNA: TGTGCCAGTAGTATTGACAGGGGAGCCAAAAACATTCAGTACTTC.

This sequence joins TRBV19 and TRBJ2-7; maybe TRBD1 (6 bases). V dropped 5 bases and J dropped 4 bases, with 18 bases sitting between them. CDR3 length equals 15 residues. Germline V gene lookup returns CDR1 LNHDA and CDR2 SQIVND (reference sequence). The CDR3 DNA reads as TGTGCCAGTAGTCGTCCGGGACATCAGAGTTACGAGCAGTACTTC. Its translation: CASSRPGHQSYEQYF.

This rearrangement joins TRBV7-2 to TRBJ1-6; D gene unclear. CDR3 length: 13 amino acids. Germline values: CDR1 SGHTA, CDR2 FQGNSA. V dropped 3 bases and J dropped 13 bases, with 13 bases sitting between them. CDR3 in amino acids: CASSFYDFNPLHF. CDR3 coding DNA: TGTGCCAGCAGCTTCTATGATTTTAATCCCCTCCACTTT.

V and J are TRBV5-6 and TRBJ2-3; 8 nucleotides agree with TRBD2. V lost 4 bases, J lost 6 bases, and 10 bases stayed unmatched. From germline, CDR1 is SGHDT and CDR2 YYEEEE. The CDR3 extends over 15 amino acids. This CDR3 reads CASSETGTSKDTQYF. In nucleotides, the CDR3 is TGTGCCAGCAGCGAGACCGGGACTAGTAAGGATACGCAGTATTTT.

V gene TRBV27 combines with J gene TRBJ1-1, with 7 bases lining up with TRBD1. Germline V gene data show CDR1 as MNHEY and CDR2 as SMNVEV (reference sequence). The CDR3 is made up of 15 amino acids. The J segment lost 3 bases and the V segment lost 4 bases, leaving 8 bases of the junction unmatched. CDR3 sequence (DNA): TGTGCCAGCAGTTCCCGGGACAGCGGTGACACTGAAGCTTTCTTT. Translating gives CASSSRDSGDTEAFF.

The J gene is TRBJ1-2, the V gene TRBV5-1; tentatively, D is TRBD1 (6 bases). Germline V gives CDR1 SGHRS, CDR2 YFSETQ. The CDR3 length is 14 residues. Trimming took off 4 bases at V and 2 bases at J, with 12 bases between the two ends. The CDR3 coding sequence is TGCGCCAGCAGCCCTCCCGACAGGAACTATGGCTACACCTTC. Amino acid sequence: CASSPPDRNYGYTF.

This clone was recorded a few times. The J gene is TRBJ2-7, the V gene TRBV28; D uncertain. V shed 5 bases and J shed 1 base, with 9 bases lying between them. The CDR3 length is 13 residues. CDR1 is MDHEN, CDR2 SYDVKM, per germline. CDR3 sequence reads: CASSMTFSYEQYF. CDR3 nucleotide sequence: TGTGCCAGCAGTATGACTTTTTCCTACGAGCAGTACTTC.